There are a few counts of the clone carrying this TCR beta chain. The sample originates from a study of blood T cell repertoires in COVID-19. Whole-study context: Acute-phase and convalescent COVID-19 samples originated in the United States, Italy and Spain. PBMCs, B-cell-depleted T cells, or T cells were the source of the cDNA or gDNA that made up the material.

Original processing notes: Cell counts per sample came from amplifying reference gene primers. Profiled with immunoSEQ multiplex PCR; TCRdb holds only in-frame clones, not every one. The V and J calls and clone size are taken from that table; D and trimming were inferred from the DNA. The sample includes 100,000 to 150,000 clones, approximately 88% of them seen just once. Looked up from germline, CDR1 is SGHRS and CDR2 is YFSETQ. This CDR3 is built from 14 residues. V shed 3 bases, J shed 6 bases, and the junction held 3 bases outside the gene matches. The gene calls are TRBV5-1 and TRBJ1-4; 9 positions match TRBD1. Specimen: peripheral blood. The TCR originated in a man in his fifties or sixties with acute or convalescent COVID-19. The CDR3 is CASSSGQGHEKLFF. The DNA of the CDR3 is TGCGCCAGCAGCTCGGGACAGGGTCATGAAAAACTGTTTTTT. The entire variable domain, with the rest obtained from reference TRBV5-1 and TRBJ1-4, is as follows: KAGVTQTPRYLIKTRGQQVTLSCSPISGHRSVSWYQQTPGQGLQFLFEYFSETQRNKGNFPGRFSGRQFSNSRSEMNVSTLELGDSALYLCASSSGQGHEKLFFGSGTQLSVL.